These T cell receptor beta chains were read from a single sample in a study of T cell responses to AZD1222 COVID-19 vaccine. Method: immunoSEQ multiplex PCR; TCRdb's copy keeps in-frame clones and lacks some. The repertoire holds 50,000 to 70,000 clones, with roughly 87% as singletons. Sample: peripheral blood, taken 28 days after the second AZD1222 dose. Receptor source: an adult who received the AZD1222 COVID-19 vaccine. The CDR3 runs from the conserved cysteine through the conserved F or W. Fields, in order: V gene, clone size, D gene, J gene, CDR3 protein, CDR3 DNA. D genes are given only for firm matches. Not all rows give a size; the values are once, few, many and, for expanded clones, a class.

TRBV6-6	.	.	TRBJ1-6	CASSYGANSPLHF	TGTGCCAGCAGTTACGGAGCAAATTCACCCCTCCACTTT
TRBV6-2/TRBV6-3	.	.	TRBJ1-5	CASSLVVSRANQPQHF	TGTGCCAGCAGCTTGGTAGTTTCCAGGGCTAATCAGCCCCAGCATTTT
TRBV19	.	.	TRBJ2-6	CASSRGQASGANVLTF	TGTGCCAGTAGTAGAGGACAAGCCTCTGGGGCCAACGTCCTGACTTTC
TRBV9	few	TRBD2	TRBJ2-7	CASSVASGTSYEQYF	TGTGCCAGCAGCGTAGCCAGCGGGACCTCCTACGAGCAGTACTTC
TRBV4-3	.	TRBD2	TRBJ2-3	CASSQQIAGGMADTQYF	TGCGCCAGCAGCCAGCAGATAGCGGGAGGGATGGCAGATACGCAGTATTTT
TRBV6-4	.	.	TRBJ2-1	CASSDTARAAPFF	TGTGCCAGCAGTGATACCGCAAGGGCCGCTCCGTTCTTC
TRBV19	.	TRBD2	TRBJ2-5	CASSMRRLAGETQYF	TGTGCCAGTAGTATGAGAAGACTAGCAGGAGAGACCCAGTACTTC
TRBV5-5	.	TRBD1	TRBJ1-5	CASSSGQAASNQPQHF	TGTGCCAGCAGCTCCGGACAGGCGGCGAGCAATCAGCCCCAGCATTTT
TRBV7-2	.	.	TRBJ2-4	CASSSPGVVSKNIQYF	TGTGCCAGCAGCTCCCCCGGGGTTGTGTCCAAAAACATTCAGTACTTC
TRBV4-1	few	TRBD1	TRBJ1-1	CASSHVDRGTEAFF	TGCGCCAGCAGCCATGTGGACAGGGGAACTGAAGCTTTCTTT
TRBV11-3	.	TRBD2	TRBJ2-1	CASSFGLAGNNEQFF	TGTGCCAGCAGCTTCGGGCTAGCGGGAAACAATGAGCAGTTCTTC
TRBV3-1/TRBV3-2	once	.	TRBJ2-2	CASSQARGSGELFF	TGTGCCAGCAGCCAAGCCAGGGGTTCTGGGGAGCTGTTTTTT
TRBV11-2	few	.	TRBJ2-7	CASSLDRLGYEQYF	TGTGCCAGCAGCTTAGATCGGCTCGGATACGAGCAGTACTTC
TRBV9	.	TRBD2	TRBJ2-1	CASSEREGFTNEQFF	TGTGCCAGCAGCGAGCGGGAGGGCTTTACGAATGAGCAGTTCTTC
TRBV6-5	.	.	TRBJ2-2	CASSSGGDTGELFF	TGTGCCAGCAGTTCCGGCGGAGACACCGGGGAGCTGTTTTTT
TRBV10-1	.	TRBD1	TRBJ2-3	CASSSGTGDTDTQYF	TGCGCCAGCAGTTCCGGGACAGGGGACACAGATACGCAGTATTTT
TRBV6-6	.	TRBD1	TRBJ2-4	CASSPSPVGQILAKNIQYF	TGTGCCAGCAGTCCCTCCCCCGTGGGACAGATTCTAGCCAAAAACATTCAGTACTTC
TRBV19	.	.	TRBJ2-7	CASSPRTVSYEQYF	TGTGCCAGTAGTCCCCGGACGGTATCCTACGAGCAGTACTTC
TRBV9	.	TRBD2	TRBJ2-5	CASSVGVAGQETQYF	TGTGCCAGCAGCGTAGGGGTAGCGGGTCAAGAGACCCAGTACTTC
TRBV30	.	.	TRBJ1-1	CAWSPRQNTEAFF	TGTGCCTGGAGTCCCCGGCAGAACACTGAAGCTTTCTTT
TRBV30	.	.	TRBJ2-3	CAWSGWIGDTQYF	TGTGCCTGGAGTGGATGGATCGGAGATACGCAGTATTTT
TRBV11-2	.	.	TRBJ2-7	CASSLAEGYYEQYF	TGTGCCAGCAGCTTAGCGGAGGGTTACTACGAGCAGTACTTC
TRBV12-3/TRBV12-4	.	.	TRBJ2-7	CASSLGGGYEQYF	TGTGCCAGCAGTTTGGGGGGAGGCTACGAGCAGTACTTC
TRBV28	.	TRBD1	TRBJ2-3	CASSLGTGYTDTQYF	TGTGCCAGCAGTTTAGGGACAGGGTACACAGATACGCAGTATTTT
TRBV6-1	.	.	TRBJ2-7	CASSEASAAYEQYF	TGTGCCAGCAGTGAAGCTTCGGCAGCCTACGAGCAGTACTTC
TRBV28	.	.	TRBJ2-5	CASTTRETQYF	TGTGCCAGCACTACCCGAGAGACCCAGTACTTC